The rows below give T cell receptor beta chains drawn from one sample of a study of T-cell memory formation after mild COVID-19. TCRdb analysed the 5' RACE reads with MiXCR anew, one entry per CDR3 protein. The sample shows around 470,000 distinct CDR3 sequences, 20% of them seen only once. Sequenced sample: PBMCs or a T cell subset sorted from them (not recorded which). These receptors all come from an adult woman who had mild COVID-19 (a few samples of this study predate the infection). Cell type and time point are not known. CDR3s include the opening cysteine and the closing phenylalanine or tryptophan. D genes are given only for firm matches. Size values are once, few and many counts, or a class for expanded clones, and some rows have none.

D gene,clone size,J gene,V gene,CDR3 DNA,CDR3 protein
TRBD2,few,TRBJ2-1,TRBV6-1,TGTGCCAGCAGGGAGGGACTAGCGGGGGCCGAGCAGTTCTTC,CASREGLAGAEQFF
TRBD1,NA,TRBJ1-4,TRBV7-8,TGTGCCAGCAGCCCCGGGACAGGCGTTGAAAAACTGTTTTTT,CASSPGTGVEKLFF
NA,few,TRBJ1-5,TRBV20-1,TGCAGTGCTAAACAGGGTTTTATAGTCAATCAGCCCCAGCATTTT,CSAKQGFIVNQPQHF
TRBD2,many,TRBJ2-1,TRBV20-1,TGCAGTGCCCGGGGACTAGCGGGAGGAGGGACGCAGTTCTTC,CSARGLAGGGTQFF
NA,NA,TRBJ2-7,TRBV20-1,TGCAGTGCTGCACAGGGTTACGAGCAGTACTTC,CSAAQGYEQYF
TRBD1,NA,TRBJ2-2,TRBV24-1,TGTGCCACCAGTGACCTAACCGGGACAGGGATCGCCGGGGAGCTGTTTTTT,CATSDLTGTGIAGELFF
TRBD2,few,TRBJ2-1,TRBV27,TGTGCCAGCATCCGGTTAGGAGCTAGCGGGGTCAATGAGCAGTTCTTC,CASIRLGASGVNEQFF
NA,NA,TRBJ2-3,TRBV20-1,TGCAGCCGACAGGGAGGGATGACAGATACGCAGTATTTT,CSRQGGMTDTQYF
TRBD1,few,TRBJ1-4,TRBV29-1,TGCAGCGTTGTCGACAGGGCCGTTAATGAAAAACTGTTTTTT,CSVVDRAVNEKLFF
NA,few,TRBJ1-1,TRBV20-1,TGCAGTGCTAGAGAACAGGGCTTAACTGAAGCTTTCTTT,CSAREQGLTEAFF
NA,NA,TRBJ1-5,TRBV12-3/TRBV12-4,TGTGCCAGCAGCAATGACAAGGAGGTCAATCAGCCCCAGCATTTT,CASSNDKEVNQPQHF